This TCR beta chain emerged from a study of identical twins. This clonotype has a handful of counts. This CDR3 region has 13 residues. V was cut by 4 bases and J by 2 bases, with 10 bases left in between. Germline CDR1 is SGHRS and CDR2 is YFSETQ. TCRdb re-called the 5' RACE reads with MiXCR, one entry per CDR3 protein. The data hold around 450,000 distinct CDR3 sequences, with 14% observed a single time. This sample also belongs to another study, concerning yellow fever vaccine responses in identical twins.

This sequence originates from a woman aged 18-30 years in good health. This chain uses TRBV5-1 with TRBJ2-7; possibly TRBD1 or TRBD2 for D (5 bases each). Sequencing was done on a sample of CD4+ T cells sorted from blood. The CDR3 here is CASSDSGPYEQYF. CDR3 DNA: TGCGCCAGCAGCGATTCGGGGCCCTACGAGCAGTACTTC. Together with reference TRBV5-1 and TRBJ2-7, the CDR3 gives the full variable domain: KAGVTQTPRYLIKTRGQQVTLSCSPISGHRSVSWYQQTPGQGLQFLFEYFSETQRNKGNFPGRFSGRQFSNSRSEMNVSTLELGDSALYLCASSDSGPYEQYFGPGTRLTVT.